This T cell receptor beta chain is drawn from a study of naive and memory T cell subsets (dated by TCRdb to the late 2010s). At the level of the whole study: The study applied an open-source, UMI-based TCR alpha and beta sequencing pipeline to sorted naive and memory peripheral blood T cell subsets. IgG serology results and the functional CMV T cell responses were in complete agreement. RNA was DNase-treated and reverse transcribed with TCR constant-region primers, mostly using SuperScript III.

General study outcomes and caveats: After error correction, over 95% of naive TCR sequences appeared only once, giving much steeper abundance distributions than memory subsets. A clonotype was defined as a single alpha or beta chain sequence rather than as a paired alpha/beta receptor. Gini index rose and Shannon and inverse Simpson diversity fell from naive through CM, EM and EMRA in both CD4 and CD8 cells. The repertoire findings for the naive and memory subsets could not be validated against a ground truth, as none was available. Naive repertoires, especially CD8, contained a few larger clonotypes, possibly memory cells re-expressing CD45RA. TCR abundance followed a power law whose exponent differed between naive and memory subsets but was consistent across the three individuals. RNA-based TCR counts may be affected by expression changes linked to T cell activation and differentiation.

From the second PCR step on, the TCR alpha and beta chain libraries were amplified in separate reactions. CMV status of each donor was established by measuring IFNgamma production from CD4+ T cells after fresh PBMCs were stimulated overnight with CMV viral lysate. Using Miltenyi beads, CD4 T cells were first positively selected, and CD8 T cells were then positively selected from the CD4-negative fraction. After staining for CD3, CD4, CD8, CD45RA, CD27 and a live/dead dye, cells were sorted on a BD Aria II into four subsets based on CD45RA and CD27. Blood was obtained from a few healthy volunteers, and the blood from each volunteer was fractionated into CD4 and CD8 T cells and subsequently into four differentiation subsets. About 110 ml of peripheral blood was taken from each donor, and PBMC were separated by density-gradient centrifugation on Ficoll-Paque PLUS. Sorted cells were lysed in RLT buffer, and RNA was extracted with a Qiagen RNeasy kit and stored at -80°C.

Measured from the cysteine to the phenylalanine, the CDR3 is 20 residues long. The sequence is cut down to CDR3 DNA, 60 bases in frame from base 1. From the germline V gene, CDR1 is LGHNT and CDR2 is FRNRAP. This clonotype was picked up a small number of times. The clone's antigen remains unknown. The junction does not match germline at one end; this may be a read error. Library creation used UMI-ligation and nested PCR. An equimolar mix of two oligonucleotides covering both TRBC1 and TRBC2 was used as the beta constant-region primer. Four rounds of PCR, combining the SP2 primer with nested alpha and beta constant-region primers, were used to amplify the ligated cDNA. A single-stranded oligonucleotide containing the SP2 primer and a 12-nucleotide UMI was joined to the 3' end of the cDNA by T4 RNA ligase 1. The ligation reaction was kept at 16 degrees C for about 19-25 hours. PCR2 was typically performed as a SYBR Green qPCR and was stopped at a predetermined threshold so that over-amplification was prevented. Apart from the first purification, every purification step used Agencourt AMPure XP magnetic beads. Libraries were quantified by Qubit and checked on a TapeStation, where a main peak was expected near 650 bp. Pooled libraries were sequenced on an Illumina MiSeq using v2 2x251 paired-end kits, and typically roughly 0.95-2.2 million reads were obtained per sample. Each sample's library went into the pool at 4 to 4.5 nM, and about 4.5-7.5% PhiX was added to help with cluster recognition. For the original study's pipeline: Decombinator assigned V and J genes to Demultiplexor-processed FASTQ reads by tag matching, allowing a single base-pair mismatch. UMIs were used by Collapsinator to correct both sequencing errors and frequency errors arising from PCR heterogeneity. TCRs were translated and CDR3s were extracted from the conserved cysteine to the FGXG phenylalanine by CDR3Translator, with non-productive sequences being flagged. Gini, Shannon entropy and inverse Simpson indices were calculated on repertoires that had been subsampled to equal numbers of UMI-defined TCRs. Power-law fits to clonotype abundance distributions were performed by maximum likelihood within the linear range. For one naive CD8 sample, the pipeline and MIGEC produced similar UMI counts, unique TCR numbers and clonal distributions. In one analysis, naive TCRs that were also found in any memory subset of the same donor were excluded from the naive repertoire. Repertoires were searched for roughly 7,300 CMV-associated CDR3 sequences compiled from VDJdb and a published dataset. TCRdb redid the processing of the public reads, applying fastp at Q25 and MiXCR, and retained in-frame beta chains. Each entry is one CDR3 protein sequence, shown with its most common DNA and genes. The V and J calls and clone size come from TCRdb's table, not from the authors' own analysis. This sample comprises under 150,000 distinct CDR3 sequences, more than 15% of them detected only once. The ten most abundant clones make up 0.6% to 0.8% of the sample.

This chain joins TRBV12-5 to TRBJ2-1, with TRBD2 matching 8 junction bases. Specimen: naive CD8+ T cells from blood. The cell subset or site label on this specimen signifies: naive T cells, CD45RA high CD27+. The clonotype originates from a human donor in good health. The CDR3: CASGLATTSAYLSSYNEQFF. The nucleotide sequence is TGTGCTAGTGGTTTGGCTACGACTAGCGCCTACTTGAGCTCCTACAATGAGCAGTTCTTT. Where the CDR3 stops, the reference TRBV12-5 and TRBJ2-1 genes take over; the full variable domain is DARVTQTPRHKVTEMGQEVTMRCQPILGHNTVFWYRQTMMQGLELLAYFRNRAPLDDSGMPKDRFSAEMPDATLATLKIQPSEPRDSAVYFCASGLATTSAYLSSYNEQFFGPGTRLTVL.